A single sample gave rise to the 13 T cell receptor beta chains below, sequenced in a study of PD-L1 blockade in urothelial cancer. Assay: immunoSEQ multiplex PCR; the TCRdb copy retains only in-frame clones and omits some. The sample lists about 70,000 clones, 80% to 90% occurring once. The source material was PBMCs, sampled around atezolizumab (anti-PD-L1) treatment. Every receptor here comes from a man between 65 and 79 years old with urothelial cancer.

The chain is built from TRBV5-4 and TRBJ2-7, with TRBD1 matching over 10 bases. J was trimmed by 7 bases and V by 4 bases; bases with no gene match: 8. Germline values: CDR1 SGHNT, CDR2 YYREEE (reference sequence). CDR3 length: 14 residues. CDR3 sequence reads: CASSLGTGDKEQYF. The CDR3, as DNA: TGTGCCAGCAGCCTCGGGACAGGGGATAAAGAGCAGTACTTC.

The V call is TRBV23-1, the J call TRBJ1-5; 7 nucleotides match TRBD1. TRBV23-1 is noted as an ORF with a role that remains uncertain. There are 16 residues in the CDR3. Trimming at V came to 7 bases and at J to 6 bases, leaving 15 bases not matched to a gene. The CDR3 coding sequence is TGCGCCAGCACCCAACCTCACAGGGGCGGTTTTCAGCCCCAGCATTTT. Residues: CASTQPHRGGFQPQHF.

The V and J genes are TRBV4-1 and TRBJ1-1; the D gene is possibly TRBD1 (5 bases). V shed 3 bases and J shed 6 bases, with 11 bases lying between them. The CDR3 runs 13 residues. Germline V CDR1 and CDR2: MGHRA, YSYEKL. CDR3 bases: TGCGCCAGCAGCCACGGGGGGGTCGCTGAAGCTTTCTTT. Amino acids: CASSHGGVAEAFF.

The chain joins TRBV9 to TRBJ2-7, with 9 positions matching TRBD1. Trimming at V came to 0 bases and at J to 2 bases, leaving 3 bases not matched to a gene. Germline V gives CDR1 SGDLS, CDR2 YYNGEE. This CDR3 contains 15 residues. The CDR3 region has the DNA TGTGCCAGCAGCGTAGACGGACAGGGGACCTACGAGCAGTACTTC. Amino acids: CASSVDGQGTYEQYF.

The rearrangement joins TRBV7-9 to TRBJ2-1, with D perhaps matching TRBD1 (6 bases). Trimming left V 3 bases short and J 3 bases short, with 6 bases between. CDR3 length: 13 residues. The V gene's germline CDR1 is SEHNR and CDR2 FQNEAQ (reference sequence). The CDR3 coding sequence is TGTGCCAGCAGCTTGGGACACTACAATGAGCAGTTCTTC. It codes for CASSLGHYNEQFF.

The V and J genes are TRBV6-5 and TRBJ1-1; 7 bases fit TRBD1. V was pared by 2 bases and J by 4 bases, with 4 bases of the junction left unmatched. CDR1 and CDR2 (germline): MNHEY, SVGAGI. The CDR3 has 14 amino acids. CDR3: CASSYTAGGTEAFF. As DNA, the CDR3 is TGTGCCAGCAGTTACACTGCAGGGGGCACTGAAGCTTTCTTT.

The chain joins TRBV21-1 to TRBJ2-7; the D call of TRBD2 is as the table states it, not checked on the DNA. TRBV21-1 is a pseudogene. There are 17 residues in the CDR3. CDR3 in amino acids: CASSKVGWREAAYEQYF. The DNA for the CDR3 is TGTGCCAGCAGCAAGGTAGGCTGGAGGGAGGCCGCCTACGAGCAGTACTTC.

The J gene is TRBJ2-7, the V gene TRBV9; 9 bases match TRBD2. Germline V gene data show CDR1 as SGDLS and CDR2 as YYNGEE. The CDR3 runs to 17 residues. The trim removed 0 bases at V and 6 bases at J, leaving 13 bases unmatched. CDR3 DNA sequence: TGTGCCAGCAGCGTAGGAAGGACTAGCGTCAGCAGAGGCGAGCAGTACTTC. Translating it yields CASSVGRTSVSRGEQYF.

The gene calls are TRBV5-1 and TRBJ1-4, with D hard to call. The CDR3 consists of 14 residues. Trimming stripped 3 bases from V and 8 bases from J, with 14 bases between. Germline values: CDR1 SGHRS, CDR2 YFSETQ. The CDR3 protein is CASSSRMAGEKLFF. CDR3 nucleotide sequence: TGCGCCAGCAGCTCCCGGATGGCGGGGGAAAAACTGTTTTTT.

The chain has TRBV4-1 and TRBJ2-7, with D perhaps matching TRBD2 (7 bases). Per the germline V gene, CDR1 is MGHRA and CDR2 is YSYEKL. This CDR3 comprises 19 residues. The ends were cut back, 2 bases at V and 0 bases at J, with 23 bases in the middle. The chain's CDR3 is CASSQLRGVGAGSSYEQYF. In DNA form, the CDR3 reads TGCGCCAGCAGCCAACTAAGGGGGGTGGGAGCGGGGAGCTCCTACGAGCAGTACTTC.

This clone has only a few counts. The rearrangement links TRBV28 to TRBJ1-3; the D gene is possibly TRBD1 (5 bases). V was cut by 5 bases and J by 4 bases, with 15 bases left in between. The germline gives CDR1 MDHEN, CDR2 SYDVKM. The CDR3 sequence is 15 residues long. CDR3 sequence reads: CASSEGARSGNTIYF. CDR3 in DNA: TGTGCCAGCAGTGAAGGGGCCAGGTCGGGAAACACCATATATTTT.

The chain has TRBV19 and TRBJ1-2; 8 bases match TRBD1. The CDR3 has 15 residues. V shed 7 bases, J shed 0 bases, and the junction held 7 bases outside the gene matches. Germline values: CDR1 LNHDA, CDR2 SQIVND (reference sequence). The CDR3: CASIGTGPSNYGYTF. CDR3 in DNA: TGTGCCAGTATCGGGACAGGTCCGTCTAACTATGGCTACACCTTC.

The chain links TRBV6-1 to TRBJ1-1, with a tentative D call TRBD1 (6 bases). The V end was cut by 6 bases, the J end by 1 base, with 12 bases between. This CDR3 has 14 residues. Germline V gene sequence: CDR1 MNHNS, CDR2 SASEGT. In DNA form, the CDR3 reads TGTGCCAGCAGCCCAGGGGCGGAGAACACTGAAGCTTTCTTT. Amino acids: CASSPGAENTEAFF.